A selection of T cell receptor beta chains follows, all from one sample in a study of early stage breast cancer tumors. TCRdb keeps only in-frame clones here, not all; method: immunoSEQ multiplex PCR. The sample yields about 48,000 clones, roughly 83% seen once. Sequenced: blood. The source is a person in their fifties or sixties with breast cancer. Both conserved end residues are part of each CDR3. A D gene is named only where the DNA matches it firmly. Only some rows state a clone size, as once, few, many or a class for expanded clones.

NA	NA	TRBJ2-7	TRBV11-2	TGTGCCAGCAGCTACGGCCCCGAATGGTGGGAGCAGTACTTC	CASSYGPEWWEQYF
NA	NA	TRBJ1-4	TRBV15	TGTGCCACCAGCAGAGTGGTGGGGCGGGAAAAACTGTTTTTT	CATSRVVGREKLFF
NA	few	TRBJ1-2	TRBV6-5	TGTGCCAGCAGTTCGCTGACAGGAAACTATGGCTACACCTTC	CASSSLTGNYGYTF
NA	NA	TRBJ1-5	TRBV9	TGTGCCAGCAAATGGCGCAATCAGCCCCAGCATTTT	CASKWRNQPQHF
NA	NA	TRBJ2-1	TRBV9	TGTGCCAGCACCCCCCTAGGGGCGAGCTCCTACAATGAGCAGTTCTTC	CASTPLGASSYNEQFF
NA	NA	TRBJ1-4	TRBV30	TGTGCCTGGAGCACGACAACTAATGAAAAACTGTTTTTT	CAWSTTTNEKLFF
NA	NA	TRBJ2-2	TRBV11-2	TGTGCCAGCAGACGACTGATGAACACCGGGGAGCTGTTTTTT	CASRRLMNTGELFF
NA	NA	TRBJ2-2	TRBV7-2	TGTGCCAGCAGCTTAGGGGACCCACGAACCGGGGAGCTGTTTTTT	CASSLGDPRTGELFF
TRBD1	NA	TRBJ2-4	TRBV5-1	TGCGCCAGCAGCTCCTCCGGGACAGGGGGAAACATTCAGTACTTC	CASSSSGTGGNIQYF
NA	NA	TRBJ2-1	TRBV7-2	TGTGCCAGCAGCCTGGAGGGGGGCAATGAGCAGTTCTTC	CASSLEGGNEQFF
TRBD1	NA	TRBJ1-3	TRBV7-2	TGTGCCAGCAGCTTTTATGGTCAGGGGGTATTCGGAAACACCATATATTTT	CASSFYGQGVFGNTIYF
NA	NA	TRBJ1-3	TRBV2	TGTGCCCGACGGGCCACAGGGTCGGGAAACACCATATATTTT	CARRATGSGNTIYF
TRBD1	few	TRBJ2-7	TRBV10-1	TGCGCCAGCAGCGGGACAGGGCCCTCCGAGCAGTACTTC	CASSGTGPSEQYF
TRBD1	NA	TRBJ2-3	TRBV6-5	TGTGCCGACGAAGGGACAGTAAGCACAGATACGCAGTATTTT	CADEGTVSTDTQYF
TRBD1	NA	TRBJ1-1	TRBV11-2	TGTGCCAGCAGATTCGGACAGGGGGCTGGGAACACTGAAGCTTTCTTT	CASRFGQGAGNTEAFF
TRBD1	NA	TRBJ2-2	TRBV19	TGTGCCAGTAGCGACAGGGGGACCGGGGAGCTGTTTTTT	CASSDRGTGELFF
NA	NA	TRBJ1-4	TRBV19	TGTGCCAGTAGTATAGGCAACGGGGATGAAAAACTGTTTTTT	CASSIGNGDEKLFF
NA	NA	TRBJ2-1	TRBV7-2	TGTGCCAGCAGCTTATATCTGAGCTCCTACAATGAGCAGTTCTTC	CASSLYLSSYNEQFF
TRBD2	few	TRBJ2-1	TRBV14	TGTGCCAGCAGCCCCTCCAGCGGGAGGGGATACAATGAGCAGTTCTTC	CASSPSSGRGYNEQFF
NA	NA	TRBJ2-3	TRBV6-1	TGTGCCAGCAGTGAAGCTAACACGGGATTCGGGAGAAATACGCAGTATTTT	CASSEANTGFGRNTQYF
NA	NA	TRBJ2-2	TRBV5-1	TGCGCCAGCAGCGAGTTGGCTAGTGAAGTCGCCGGGGAGCTGTTTTTT	CASSELASEVAGELFF
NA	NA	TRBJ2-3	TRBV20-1	TGCAGTGCAGGCGACAGGCATACGCAGTATTTT	CSAGDRHTQYF
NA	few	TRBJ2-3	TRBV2	TGTGCCAGCAGTGATTTTGTCCGGAATACGCAGTATTTT	CASSDFVRNTQYF
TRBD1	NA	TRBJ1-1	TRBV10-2	TGCGCCAGCAGATACCGGGACAGGGGGGTGGGCACTGAAGCTTTCTTT	CASRYRDRGVGTEAFF
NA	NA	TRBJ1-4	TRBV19	TGTGCCAGTAGTATTGGGGGAACTAATGAAAAACTGTTTTTT	CASSIGGTNEKLFF
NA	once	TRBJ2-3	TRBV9	TGTGCCAGCAGCGCCCAAATACCATCCTCAGGGGTCACAGATACGCAGTATTTT	CASSAQIPSSGVTDTQYF
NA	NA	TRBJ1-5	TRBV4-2	TGTGCCAGCAGCCAAGGCAGGGGTAGCAATCAGCCCCAGCATTTT	CASSQGRGSNQPQHF
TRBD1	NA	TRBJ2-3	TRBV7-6	TGTGCCAGCAGCCCCCGAAGGACAGGGGGCGACACAGATACGCAGTATTTT	CASSPRRTGGDTDTQYF
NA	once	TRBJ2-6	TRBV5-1	TGCGCCAGCAGCTTGAGCTCTGGGGCCAACGTCCTGACTTTC	CASSLSSGANVLTF
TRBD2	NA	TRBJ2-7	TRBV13	TGTGCCAGCAGCTCCGGACTAGCGGGAAGGGAGCAGTACTTC	CASSSGLAGREQYF
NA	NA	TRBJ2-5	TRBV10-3	TGTGCCATCAGTAGAAAAGGACAGAGCCAAGAGACCCAGTACTTC	CAISRKGQSQETQYF
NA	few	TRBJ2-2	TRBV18	TGTGCCAGCTCATCGGGACAATACACCGGGGAGCTGTTTTTT	CASSSGQYTGELFF
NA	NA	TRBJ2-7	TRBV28	TGTGCCAGCAGTTCCCCATTCTCCTACGAGCAGTACTTC	CASSSPFSYEQYF
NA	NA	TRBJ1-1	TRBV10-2	TGCGCCAGCAGCCCGACCCTGATCGCAGGAGCTTTCTTT	CASSPTLIAGAFF
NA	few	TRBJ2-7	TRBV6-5	TGTGCCAGCAGTTACGATCCGAGGCACTCAAGGGAGCAGTACTTC	CASSYDPRHSREQYF
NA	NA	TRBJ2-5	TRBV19	TGTGCCAGTAGTATAGGCCCCCCGGAGACCCAGTACTTC	CASSIGPPETQYF
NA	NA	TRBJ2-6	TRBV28	TGTGCCAGCAGCGCTGGGGCCAACGTCCTGACTTTC	CASSAGANVLTF
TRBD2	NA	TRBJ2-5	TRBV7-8	TGTGCCAGCAGCCTGGGACTAGCGGCGGGAGAGACCCAGTACTTC	CASSLGLAAGETQYF
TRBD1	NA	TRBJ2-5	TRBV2	TGTGCCAGCAGTGGGACAGGGGGACCCCAAGAGACCCAGTACTTC	CASSGTGGPQETQYF
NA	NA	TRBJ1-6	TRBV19	TGTGCCAGTAGCCCCTTCATCTCTAATTCACCCCTCCACTTT	CASSPFISNSPLHF
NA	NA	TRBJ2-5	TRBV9	TGTGCCAGCAGCGTAGGAGTAAACGGCCAAGAGACCCAGTACTTC	CASSVGVNGQETQYF
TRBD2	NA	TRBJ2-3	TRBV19	TGTGCCGCGGGGGCAGATACGCAGTATTTT	CAAGADTQYF
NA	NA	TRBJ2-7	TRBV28	TGTGCCAGCAGTACAGGGTCTGGTTACGAGCAGTACTTC	CASSTGSGYEQYF
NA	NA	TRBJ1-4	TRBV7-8	TGTGCCACCACGATGGGGGGGGCGCGGCATGAAAAACTGTTTTTT	CATTMGGARHEKLFF
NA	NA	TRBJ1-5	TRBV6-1	TGTGCCAGCAGAACTAGTGCCGATAGCAATCAGCCCCAGCATTTT	CASRTSADSNQPQHF
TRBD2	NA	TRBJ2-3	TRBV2	TGTGCCAGCACGGGTCGAGCGGGGGGGCAGGGAGATACGCAGTATTTT	CASTGRAGGQGDTQYF